This T cell receptor (beta chain) derives from a study of the immune and genomic landscape of osteosarcoma (dated by TCRdb to between 2020 and 2021). In terms of the full investigation: The overall cohort comprised around 48 pediatric and adult patients with high-grade osteosarcoma, with a median age at diagnosis of approximately 27 years (range 5-81). An explanation for the limited clinical activity of immune checkpoint inhibitors in osteosarcoma was sought in the study. The study profiled osteosarcoma specimens with whole genome, RNA and T-cell receptor sequencing plus immunohistochemistry and reverse phase protein arrays to define immunogenic potential. A few patients contributed two samples from the same tumor site. To characterize the osteosarcoma immunogenomic landscape, TCR sequencing results were integrated with transcriptome, protein array and immunostaining data. The cohort was enriched for poor-risk disease, as unfavorable pathologic response to standard therapy was shown in roughly 74% of the cohort and less than 70% of the cohort were deceased. In the overall cohort, over 45% of patients were male, and 77% had localized disease at diagnosis. Results the study describes overall, beyond this receptor: Higher TCR productive clonality was observed in the immune-hot C3 cluster than in the cold C1 cluster, although TCR productive clonality remained low overall. Sample size was not determined by any statistical method, because osteosarcoma is rare and all possible samples were collected. In five cases, a single hyperexpanded clone dominated the repertoire, and each of these five cases had fewer than 100 T-cell clonotypes. Matched blood was collected from only a couple of patients, alongside the frozen tumor specimens. Productive TCR clonality was found to be low overall, with an average of 0.09 and a maximum of 0.3, which suggested limited T-cell clonal expansion. Clonality benchmarks were derived from external normal skin and healthy peripheral blood data rather than from matched normal tissue.

Comments on this clone: Its antigen is still unknown. The record has no base qualities; no much larger clone is one base away.

The ImmunoSEQ Assay (Adaptive Biotechnologies) was used to immunosequence the CDR3 regions of the TCR beta chain. The study's own analysis went as follows. The ImmunoSEQ Analyzer platform was used to export TCRB rearrangements, read counts, read proportions and gene usage. T-cell clonality was computed as 1 minus Pielou's evenness on productive rearrangements. In the clonal space homeostasis analysis, clonotypes were grouped as rare, small, medium, large or hyperexpanded (0.01 to 1 of the repertoire). TCR productive clonality was compared across immune clusters C1, C2 and C3 using the Wilcoxon rank sum test. TCRdb limited this immuneACCESS table to in-frame rearrangements with V and J called. A share of clones is missing; checked studies link under half to unresolved V genes, and the rest is unexplained. For V, J and clone size, that table is used; D and trimming come from the DNA. The sample table lists around 1,500 clones, around three quarters of them with a count of one. The ten biggest clones cover more than 9% of the sample.

There are 14 amino acids in the CDR3, from cysteine to phenylalanine inclusive. The CDR3 DNA has 42 bases and is translated from base 1. Cut back by 5 bases and 5 bases, the V and J ends lie 14 bases apart. CDR1 and CDR2 (SGHTA, FQGNSA) derive from the germline V gene. The tumors sampled were post-treatment primary, local recurrence and metastasis specimens taken from patients with a poor prognosis. Material for sequencing was primary tumor tissue from the femur. This sample's cell subset or site label indicates: resected primary osteosarcoma tumor. The chain couples TRBV7-2 to TRBJ2-3, and possibly TRBD1, on 6 matching bases. The receptor was isolated from a man aged 25 to 45 with osteosarcoma. The age is the age at diagnosis. Here is the DNA: TGTGCCAGCAGCGACCCGACAGGAAAAGATACGCAGTATTTT. Its protein reads: CASSDPTGKDTQYF.